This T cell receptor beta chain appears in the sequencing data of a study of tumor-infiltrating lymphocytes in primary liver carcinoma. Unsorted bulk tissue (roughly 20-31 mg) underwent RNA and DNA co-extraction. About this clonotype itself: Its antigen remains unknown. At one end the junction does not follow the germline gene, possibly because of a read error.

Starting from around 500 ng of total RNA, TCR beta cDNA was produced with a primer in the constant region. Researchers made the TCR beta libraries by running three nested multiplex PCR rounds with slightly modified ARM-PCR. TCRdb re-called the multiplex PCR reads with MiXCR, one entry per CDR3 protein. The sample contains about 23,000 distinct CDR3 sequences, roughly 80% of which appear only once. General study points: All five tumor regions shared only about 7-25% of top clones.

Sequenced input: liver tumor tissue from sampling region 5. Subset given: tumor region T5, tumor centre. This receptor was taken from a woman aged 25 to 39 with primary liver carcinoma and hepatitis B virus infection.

In nucleotides, the CDR3 is TGCAGCGTCCTCCTTTCAGAGGAGAAGCAAGCTCTCTTT. Translated: CSVLLSEEKQALF. The gene calls are TRBV29-1 and TRBJ1-1; D unclear. This CDR3 is built from 13 residues. Germline assignment: CDR1 SQVTM and CDR2 ANQGSEA.